This T cell receptor beta chain came from a study of PD-1 blockade in classical Hodgkin lymphoma. Worth noting for this clone: Its target is not known.

Sequencing was performed with immunoSEQ multiplex PCR; in TCRdb, only in-frame clones are kept and a portion is missing. This sample has 95,000 to 120,000 clones, with 80% to 90% found just once. Whole-study findings and limits: Any patient who commenced nivolumab under 1 year after ASCT was excluded.

V lost 0 bases and J lost 0; bases outside the gene matches: 20. Germline loops: CDR1 SGDLS, CDR2 YYNGEE. The CDR3 covers 22 residues. Autologous stem cell transplantation was followed by relapse in every patient, and brentuximab vedotin exposure varied. This receptor was obtained from a human donor with classical Hodgkin lymphoma. This chain joins TRBV9 and TRBJ2-3, with 9 nucleotides matching TRBD2. The source was peripheral blood mononuclear cells (PBMCs), collected before the second cycle of nivolumab. The CDR3 protein is CASSVAAAGVWREGLSTDTQYF. The CDR3 DNA sequence: TGTGCCAGCAGCGTAGCCGCTGCAGGGGTTTGGCGGGAGGGCCTGAGCACAGATACGCAGTATTTT.